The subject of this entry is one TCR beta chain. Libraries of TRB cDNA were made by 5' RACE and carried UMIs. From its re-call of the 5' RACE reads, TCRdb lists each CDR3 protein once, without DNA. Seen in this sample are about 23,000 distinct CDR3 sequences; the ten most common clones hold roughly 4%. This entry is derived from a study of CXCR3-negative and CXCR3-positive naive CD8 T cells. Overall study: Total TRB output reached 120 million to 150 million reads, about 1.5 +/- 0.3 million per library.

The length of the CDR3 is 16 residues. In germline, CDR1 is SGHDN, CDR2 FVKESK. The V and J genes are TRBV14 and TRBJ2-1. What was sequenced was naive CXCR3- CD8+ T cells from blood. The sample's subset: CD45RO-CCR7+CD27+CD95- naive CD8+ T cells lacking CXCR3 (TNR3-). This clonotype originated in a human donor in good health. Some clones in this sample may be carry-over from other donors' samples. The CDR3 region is CASSQALLATYNEQFF.